Listed below are T cell receptor beta chains from one sample, sequenced in a study of shared clonotypes between healthy human individuals. The repertoire was sequenced with immunoSEQ multiplex PCR; TCRdb's copy has only in-frame clones and lacks some. The table records more than 1,200,000 clones, 98% to 99% of them present only once. Sequencing was done on a sample of naive CD4+ T cells sorted from blood. Every receptor here comes from a young man in good health. Both conserved end residues are part of each CDR3. The D gene is left open where the match is weak.

TRBJ2-7 | NA | TRBV9 | CASSVTGSSYEQYF | TGTGCCAGCAGCGTAACTGGGAGCTCCTACGAGCAGTACTTC
TRBJ2-3 | NA | TRBV15 | CATSTRTDTQYF | TGTGCCACCAGCACCCGCACAGATACGCAGTATTTT
TRBJ2-3 | NA | TRBV5-6 | CASSLRASLSTDTQYF | TGTGCCAGCAGCTTGAGGGCTAGCCTTAGCACAGATACGCAGTATTTT
TRBJ2-2 | NA | TRBV18 | CASSPATGANTGELFF | TGTGCCAGCTCACCAGCTACGGGAGCGAACACCGGGGAGCTGTTTTTT
TRBJ2-5 | TRBD1 | TRBV4-1 | CASSQSRDRYQETQYF | TGCGCCAGCAGCCAATCCCGGGACAGATACCAAGAGACCCAGTACTTC
TRBJ2-5 | TRBD2 | TRBV7-2 | CASSPGTSFAQYF | TGTGCCAGCAGCCCCGGGACTAGCTTTGCCCAGTACTTC
TRBJ2-7 | NA | TRBV5-1 | CASSLAAGSYEQYF | TGCGCCAGCAGCTTGGCTGCGGGATCCTACGAGCAGTACTTC
TRBJ1-4 | TRBD1 | TRBV4-3 | CASSPLLDRGMEKLFF | TGCGCCAGCAGCCCGCTCCTGGACAGGGGGATGGAAAAACTGTTTTTT
TRBJ2-1 | TRBD2 | TRBV11-2 | CASSPRTSGLPPHEQFF | TGTGCCAGCAGCCCAAGGACTAGCGGTCTCCCCCCCCATGAGCAGTTCTTC
TRBJ2-7 | NA | TRBV18 | CASSPSAYEQYF | TGTGCCAGCTCACCGAGCGCCTACGAGCAGTACTTC
TRBJ2-7 | TRBD2 | TRBV6-6 | CASSKRGDLGEQYF | TGTGCCAGCAGTAAACGGGGGGATTTGGGGGAGCAGTACTTC
TRBJ2-7 | NA | TRBV27 | CASSHSSYEQYF | TGTGCCAGCAGCCATTCCTCCTACGAGCAGTACTTC
TRBJ2-3 | NA | TRBV5-1 | CASSLDHTDTQYF | TGCGCCAGCAGCTTGGACCACACAGATACGCAGTATTTT
TRBJ2-3 | TRBD1 | TRBV6-4 | CASSTGADTQYF | TGTGCCAGCAGTACAGGGGCAGATACGCAGTATTTT
TRBJ1-1 | NA | TRBV28 | CASSFFPASREGRTEAFF | TGTGCCAGCAGTTTTTTCCCGGCGAGCAGGGAAGGTCGGACTGAAGCTTTCTTT
TRBJ2-5 | TRBD1 | TRBV20-1 | CSARGETQYF | TGCAGTGCCAGGGGGGAGACCCAGTACTTC